This T cell receptor (beta chain) was found in a study of blood T cells in healthy people across ages (dated by TCRdb to the mid-2010s). Regarding the complete study: In model experiments, roughly one uniquely barcoded TCR beta cDNA molecule per two T cells was captured by template switching. To avoid experimental bias, donors of different ages were spread randomly across the sequencing lanes. To track age-related changes in TCR beta repertoire diversity, the study relied on deep sequencing normalized with unique cDNA molecular identifiers. The donors were split into four age groups: young (average about 16 years), middle-aged (more than 35), aged (more than 60) and long-lived (roughly 77). Using the same blood draw, the study looked at two additional independent replicas of 1 million unique cDNA reads for two donors, one aged 18 to 29 and the other aged 80 or older.

CDR1 and CDR2 were assigned from the germline V gene as SGHRS and YFSETQ. V and J lose 3 bases and 1 base, and a span of 7 bases separates them. The CDR3 runs 13 residues from the cysteine to the phenylalanine. The retained sequence is limited to the CDR3, 39 bases, with the frame set at the first base. This clonotype was observed at least ten times. It has no known antigen specificity. No clone much larger than this one lies a single base away; base qualities are absent. Systemically healthy Caucasian individuals from Russia, around 38 in total and aged roughly 6 to 100 years, were included as donors. Each donor gave 8 to 10 milliliters of peripheral blood, drawn into EDTA-treated Vacutainer tubes. Ficoll-Paque density-gradient centrifugation was used to isolate PBMCs, with at least 6.5 million per sample. Trizol reagent was used to extract total RNA from PBMCs, with at least 5.5 micrograms per sample. For every donor, flow cytometry on a PBMC aliquot measured the percentage of naive CD45RAhigh/CD27high T cells.

Libraries were prepared through 5' RACE. The sequencer listed for this sample is Illumina HiSeq 2500. The second PCR ran for about 6 to 12 cycles and used a J-beta primer mix along with a sample-barcoded 5' primer. Each TCR beta cDNA molecule received a unique molecular identifier from a template-switch 5' adaptor carrying 12 random nucleotides. Each sample yielded at least 2.5 million CDR3-containing paired-end reads. The Mint cDNA synthesis kit, primed by a TRBC-specific oligonucleotide, was used to synthesize first-strand cDNA from all RNA. All cDNA was treated with uracil-DNA glycosylase and then went through a first 18-cycle PCR with the universal primers M1SS and BC2_uni_R. The study's own analysis went as follows. Normalization of each sample was performed by random selection of 1 million high-quality reads, each carrying a distinct molecular identifier. Instead of being binned into consensus sequences, reads that shared molecular identifiers were thrown out. MiTCR, set to a Q25 quality threshold and the strictest error-elimination algorithm, was used for CDR3 identification, clonotype clustering and error correction. A nonparametric unseen species model with Euler transformation was used to estimate a lower bound on total TCR beta diversity. Using fastp at Q25 and MiXCR, TCRdb reprocessed the public reads and kept productive beta chains. For every CDR3 protein sequence, its rows merge into one entry that carries the most common genes and DNA. The V and J calls and clone size come from TCRdb's table, not from the authors' own analysis. Within this sample are over 1.5 million distinct CDR3 sequences, with about 50% of them counted one time only. The ten largest clones capture roughly 2% of the sample.

What the authors observed across the whole study: Total diversity estimates from one million sequenced T cells were considered lower bounds and underestimates. The CMV infection status of donors was not known, potentially confounding age-related changes in expanded clonotypes. There was a strong correlation between observed TCR beta diversity and the percentage of naive T cells measured by flow cytometry. Observed TCR beta diversity per million T cells fell roughly linearly with age, and a significant reduction was already apparent by age roughly 40. Compared with the aged group, more naive CD4+ T cells, fewer expanded clones and increased TCR diversity were shown by the long-lived group, suggesting age selection. Because profiling used bulk unsorted PBMCs, naive and antigen-experienced compartments could not be compared conclusively.

Sequences were obtained from blood. The source is a woman aged 40 to 50 in good health. This receptor chain uses TRBV5-1 and TRBJ2-5, with no confident D gene call. The CDR3 region: CASSSRLQETQYF. The DNA sequence reads TGCGCCAGCAGCTCAAGGCTCCAAGAGACCCAGTACTTC. Joined to the reference TRBV5-1 and TRBJ2-5 proteins, this CDR3 gives the full variable domain: KAGVTQTPRYLIKTRGQQVTLSCSPISGHRSVSWYQQTPGQGLQFLFEYFSETQRNKGNFPGRFSGRQFSNSRSEMNVSTLELGDSALYLCASSSRLQETQYFGPGTRLLVL.